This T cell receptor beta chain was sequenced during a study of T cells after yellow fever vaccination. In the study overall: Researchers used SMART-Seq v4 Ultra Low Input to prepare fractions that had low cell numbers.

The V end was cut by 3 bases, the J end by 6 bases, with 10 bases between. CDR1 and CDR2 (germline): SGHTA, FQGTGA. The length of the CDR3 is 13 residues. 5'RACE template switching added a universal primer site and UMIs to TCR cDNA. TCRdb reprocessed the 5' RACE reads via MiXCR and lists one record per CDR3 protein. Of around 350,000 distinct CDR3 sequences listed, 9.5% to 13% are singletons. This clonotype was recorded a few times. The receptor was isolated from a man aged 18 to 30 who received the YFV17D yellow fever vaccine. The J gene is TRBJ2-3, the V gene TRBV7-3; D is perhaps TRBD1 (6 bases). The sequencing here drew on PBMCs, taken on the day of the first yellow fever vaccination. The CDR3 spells CASSFRGWDTQYF. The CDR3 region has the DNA TGTGCCAGCAGCTTCAGGGGTTGGGATACGCAGTATTTT.